The TCR beta chain described here comes from a study of cytomegalovirus exposure and HLA in healthy donors. Repertoires were generated with immunoSEQ multiplex PCR, while TCRdb's copy carries only in-frame clones and drops some. The sample includes some 140,000 clones, approximately 80% of them seen just once. With 0 bases clipped from V and 3 bases from J, the junction kept 4 bases outside the gene matches. In germline, CDR1 is MNHNY, CDR2 SVGAGI (reference sequence). CDR3 length: 15 amino acids. The chain links TRBV6-6 to TRBJ1-1; 7 bases agree with TRBD1. This receptor was identified in a man aged 25 to 40 in good health and CMV-seropositive. Specimen: PBMCs. As DNA, the CDR3 is TGTGCCAGCAGTTACTCAGCAGGGGGGTACACTGAAGCTTTCTTT. The encoded protein is CASSYSAGGYTEAFF.